The clone carrying this T cell receptor beta chain has at least ten counts. Its antigen is undetermined. The V gene lost 0 bases and the J gene lost 6 bases, with 16 bases spanning the gap. CDR1 and CDR2 from the germline V gene are SGHRS and YFSETQ. The CDR3 runs 16 residues. Sequencing of 15-18 subjects in each run yielded over 160 million TCR-beta sequences. TCRdb re-analysed the 5' RACE reads in MiXCR, keeping a single row per CDR3 protein. The sample comprises about 55,000 distinct CDR3 sequences, around 4.2% of which are singletons, and 2.5% to 3% rests with the top ten. This sample is part of a study of neurological immune-mediated disorders. Findings and caveats of the study: Neither clinical nor MRI features were found to be associated with the multiple sclerosis repertoire cluster. No CDR3 amino acid sequences recurred among expanded clones across subjects, suggesting private repertoires in all groups.

The sample taken for sequencing was PBMCs. The V and J genes are TRBV5-1 and TRBJ2-1; possible D gene TRBD1, 5 bases. This TCR was sampled from a man between 45 and 60 years old with multiple sclerosis. CDR3 amino acids: CASSLAVGQGSNEQFF. CDR3 sequence (DNA): TGCGCCAGCAGCTTGGCAGTAGGGCAGGGAAGCAATGAGCAGTTCTTC.